A selection of T cell receptor beta chains follows, all from one sample in a study of PD-1 blockade in mismatch repair-deficient tumors. Sequencing used immunoSEQ multiplex PCR; TCRdb keeps in-frame clones, though not all of them. This sample has 35,000 to 45,000 clones, with 70% to 90% found just once. The sequencing used peripheral blood, collected roughly 76 weeks after starting pembrolizumab. The receptors were sampled from an adult with mismatch repair-deficient cancer. Both conserved end residues are part of each CDR3.

v_call,j_call,cdr3_aa
TRBV2,TRBJ2-1,CASQDGANQYNEQFF
TRBV5-8,TRBJ1-2,CASSGPPMTGGYGYTF
TRBV28,TRBJ1-2,CATQDRLGGYTF
TRBV11-3,TRBJ1-1,CASSLGVGGLYTEAFF
TRBV18,TRBJ1-3,CASSPSQNSGNTIYF
TRBV7-2,TRBJ2-2,CASSWLGRSNTGELFF
TRBV7-6,TRBJ2-1,CASSKTSGSDEQFF
TRBV4-2,TRBJ2-5,CASSQDGRIAGLQETQYF
TRBV7-6,TRBJ1-5,CASSFSDNQPQHF
TRBV27,TRBJ2-1,CASSFSWGPSYNEQFF
TRBV11-2,TRBJ2-5,CASSLGRVAFQETQYF
TRBV5-6,TRBJ2-3,CASSLRFSGVWADTQYF
TRBV30,TRBJ2-2,CASTQGNTGELFF
TRBV11-2,TRBJ2-3,CASSLGVRDTQYF
TRBV29-1,TRBJ2-2,CSVQGQGAHTGELFF
TRBV7-8,TRBJ2-3,CASSHRTDTQYF
TRBV7-2,TRBJ2-7,CASSLRDRGSEQYF
TRBV5-4,TRBJ1-3,CASSLVLGNSGNTIYF
TRBV5-1,TRBJ2-1,CASSRVGGGGEQFF
TRBV7-8,TRBJ2-7,CASSRHGTSEPEQYF
TRBV29-1,TRBJ2-6,CSVDFPKSGANVLTF
TRBV10-3,TRBJ1-2,CAILPGGDYGYTF
TRBV2,TRBJ2-2,CASSVGSTGELFF
TRBV5-4,TRBJ2-2,CASSLNGINTGELFF
TRBV5-4,TRBJ1-6,CASSQGPTGHSPLHF
TRBV18,TRBJ1-4,CASSPNVGSANEKLFF
TRBV18,TRBJ1-4,CASSQKGLDEKLFF
TRBV11-2,TRBJ2-1,CASILSGADSYNEQFF
TRBV27,TRBJ2-7,CASSFSQGATQYF
TRBV2,TRBJ2-5,CASSEGRGGRETQYF
TRBV7-9,TRBJ2-7,CASSLLGTGGSYEQYF
TRBV30,TRBJ2-4,CAWSPSGGKNIQYF
TRBV4-3,TRBJ2-5,CASSQEGYSQETQYF
TRBV19,TRBJ2-3,CASSFQGAQDTQYF
TRBV7-3,TRBJ1-1,CASSRQGNTEAFF
TRBV6-1,TRBJ1-2,CASSSGYGYTF
TRBV29-1,TRBJ2-1,CSVNKGGGDEQFF
TRBV7-9,TRBJ1-1,CASSSPGAGTEAFF
TRBV11-3,TRBJ2-7,CASSLTANSYEQYF
TRBV2,TRBJ1-1,CASSVKGDTEAFF
TRBV19,TRBJ1-5,CASSTLRNNQPQHF
TRBV2,TRBJ2-5,CASSTVTREAQYF
TRBV29-1,TRBJ2-5,CSVEEVSAQETQYF
TRBV12-5,TRBJ1-4,CASGLIGTADEKLFF
TRBV4-3,TRBJ2-2,CASSPRLGTSRNTGELFF
TRBV11-3,TRBJ2-5,CASSPGTSGREETQYF
TRBV2,TRBJ2-7,CASRYGVIEQYF
TRBV5-6,TRBJ2-5,CASSLETRTGTQYF
TRBV6-5,TRBJ2-3,CASSPLRGVTDTQYF
TRBV27,TRBJ2-1,CASSFTRSYNEQFF
TRBV4-1,TRBJ2-7,CASSQGQGGSYEQYF
TRBV11-3,TRBJ2-2,CASSFQRANTGELFF
TRBV9,TRBJ2-1,CASSLGLLNEQFF
TRBV19,TRBJ1-1,CASSSVDPNTEAFF
TRBV11-1,TRBJ2-1,CASSLVGGGNEQFF
TRBV6-4,TRBJ2-5,CASTETSGTQYF
TRBV5-8,TRBJ2-1,CASSLVSGKGNEQFF
TRBV6-1,TRBJ1-5,CASSTTGDQPQHF
TRBV7-7,TRBJ2-5,CASSLAGVSETQYF